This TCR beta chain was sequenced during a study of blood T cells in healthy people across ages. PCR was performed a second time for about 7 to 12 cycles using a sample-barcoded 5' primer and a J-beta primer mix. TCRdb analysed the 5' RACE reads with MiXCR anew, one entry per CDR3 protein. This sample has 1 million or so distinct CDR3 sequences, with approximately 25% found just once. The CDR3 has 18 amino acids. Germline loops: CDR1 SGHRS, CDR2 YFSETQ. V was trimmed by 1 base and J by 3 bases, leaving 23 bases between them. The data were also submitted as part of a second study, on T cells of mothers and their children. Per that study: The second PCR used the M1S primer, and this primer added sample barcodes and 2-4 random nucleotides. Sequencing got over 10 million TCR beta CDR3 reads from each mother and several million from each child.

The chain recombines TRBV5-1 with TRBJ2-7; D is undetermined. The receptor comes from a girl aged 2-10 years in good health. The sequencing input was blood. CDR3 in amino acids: CASSLSRRTEINGYEQYF. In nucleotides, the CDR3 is TGCGCCAGCAGCTTGAGCCGAAGGACGGAGATTAATGGCTACGAGCAGTACTTC.